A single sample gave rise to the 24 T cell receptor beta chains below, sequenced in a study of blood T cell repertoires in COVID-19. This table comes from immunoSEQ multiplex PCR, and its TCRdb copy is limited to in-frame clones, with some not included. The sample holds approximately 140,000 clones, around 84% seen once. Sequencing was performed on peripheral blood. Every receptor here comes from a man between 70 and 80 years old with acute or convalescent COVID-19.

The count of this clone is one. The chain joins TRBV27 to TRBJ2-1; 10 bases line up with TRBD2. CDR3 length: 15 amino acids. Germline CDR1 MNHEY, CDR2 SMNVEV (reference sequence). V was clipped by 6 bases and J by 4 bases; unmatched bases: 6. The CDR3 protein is CASRPSGSPYNEQFF. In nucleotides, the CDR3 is TGTGCCAGCAGACCTAGCGGGAGCCCTTACAATGAGCAGTTCTTC.

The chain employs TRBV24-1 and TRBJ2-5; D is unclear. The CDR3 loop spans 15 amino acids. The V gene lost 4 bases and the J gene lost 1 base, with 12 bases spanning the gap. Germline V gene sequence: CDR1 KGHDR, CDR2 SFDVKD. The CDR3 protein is CATSDPRTFQETQYF. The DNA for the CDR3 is TGTGCCACCAGTGACCCTCGTACATTCCAAGAGACCCAGTACTTC.

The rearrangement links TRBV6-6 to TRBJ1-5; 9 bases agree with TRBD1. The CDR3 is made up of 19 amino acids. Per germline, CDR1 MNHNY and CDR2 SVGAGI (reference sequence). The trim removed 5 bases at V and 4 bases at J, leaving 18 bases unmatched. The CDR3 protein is CASSPRFQSGTGWNQPQHF. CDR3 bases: TGTGCCAGCAGTCCCAGATTCCAATCCGGGACAGGGTGGAATCAGCCCCAGCATTTT.

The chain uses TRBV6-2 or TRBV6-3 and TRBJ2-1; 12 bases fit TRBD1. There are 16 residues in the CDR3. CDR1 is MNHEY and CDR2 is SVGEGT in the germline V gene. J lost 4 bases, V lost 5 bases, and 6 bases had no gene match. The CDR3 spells CASSKGTGGLYNEQFF. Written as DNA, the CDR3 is TGTGCCAGCAGTAAGGGGACAGGGGGCCTTTACAATGAGCAGTTCTTC.

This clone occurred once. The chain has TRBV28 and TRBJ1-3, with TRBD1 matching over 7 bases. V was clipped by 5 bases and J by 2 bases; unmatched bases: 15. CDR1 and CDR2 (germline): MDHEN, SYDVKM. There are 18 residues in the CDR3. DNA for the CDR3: TGTGCCAGCAGTCCAGGGGGACGACCTGGGGGGCCTGGAAACACCATATATTTT. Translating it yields CASSPGGRPGGPGNTIYF.

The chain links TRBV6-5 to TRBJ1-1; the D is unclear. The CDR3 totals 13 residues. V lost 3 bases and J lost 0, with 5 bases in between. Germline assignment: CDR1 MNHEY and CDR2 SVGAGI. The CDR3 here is CASSYRVNTEAFF. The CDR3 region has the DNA TGTGCCAGCAGTTATCGAGTGAACACTGAAGCTTTCTTT.

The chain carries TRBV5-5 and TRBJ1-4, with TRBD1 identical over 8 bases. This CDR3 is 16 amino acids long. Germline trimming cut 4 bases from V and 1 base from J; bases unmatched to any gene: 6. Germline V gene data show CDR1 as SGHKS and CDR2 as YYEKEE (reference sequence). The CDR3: CASSQGQGGTNEKLFF. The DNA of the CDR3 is TGTGCCAGCAGCCAAGGACAGGGTGGAACTAATGAAAAACTGTTTTTT.

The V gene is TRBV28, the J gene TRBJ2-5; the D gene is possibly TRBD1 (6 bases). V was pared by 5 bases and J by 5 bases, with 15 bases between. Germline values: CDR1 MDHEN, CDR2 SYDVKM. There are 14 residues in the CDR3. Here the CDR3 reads CASSAQGSAETQYF. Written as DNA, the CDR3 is TGTGCCAGCAGTGCACAGGGCTCTGCGGAGACCCAGTACTTC.

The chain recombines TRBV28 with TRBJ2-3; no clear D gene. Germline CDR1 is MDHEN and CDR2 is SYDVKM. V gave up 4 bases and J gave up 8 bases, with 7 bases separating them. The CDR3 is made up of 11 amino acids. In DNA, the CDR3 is TGTGCCAGCAGTTGGAGTGCTACGCAGTATTTT. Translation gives CASSWSATQYF. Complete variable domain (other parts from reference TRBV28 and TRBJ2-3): DVKVTQSSRYLVKRTGEKVFLECVQDMDHENMFWYRQDPGLGLRLIYFSYDVKMKEKGDIPEGYSVSREKKERFSLILESASTNQTSMYLCASSWSATQYFGPGTRLTVL.

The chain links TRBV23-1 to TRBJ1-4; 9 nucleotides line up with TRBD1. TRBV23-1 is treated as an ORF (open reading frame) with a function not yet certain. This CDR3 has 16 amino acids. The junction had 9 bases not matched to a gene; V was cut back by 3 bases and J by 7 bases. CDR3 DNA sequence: TGCGCCAGCAGTCAGCGACCGGGACAGGGTTTTGAAAAACTGTTTTTT. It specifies CASSQRPGQGFEKLFF.

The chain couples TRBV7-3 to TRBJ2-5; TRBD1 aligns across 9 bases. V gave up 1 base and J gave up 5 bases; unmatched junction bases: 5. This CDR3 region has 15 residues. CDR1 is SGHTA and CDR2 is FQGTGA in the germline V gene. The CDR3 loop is CASSLIQGAMETQYF. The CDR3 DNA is TGTGCCAGCAGCTTAATACAGGGGGCGATGGAGACCCAGTACTTC.

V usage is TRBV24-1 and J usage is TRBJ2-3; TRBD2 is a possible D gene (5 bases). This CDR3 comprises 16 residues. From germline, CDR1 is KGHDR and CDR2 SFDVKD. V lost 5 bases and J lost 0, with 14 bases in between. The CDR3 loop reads CATSAQSGISTDTQYF. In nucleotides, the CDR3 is TGTGCCACCAGTGCTCAGAGCGGCATCAGCACAGATACGCAGTATTTT.

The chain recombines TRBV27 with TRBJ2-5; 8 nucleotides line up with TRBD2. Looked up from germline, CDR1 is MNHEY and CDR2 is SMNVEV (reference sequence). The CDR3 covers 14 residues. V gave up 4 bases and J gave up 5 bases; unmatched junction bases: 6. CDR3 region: CASSSRGGLETQYF. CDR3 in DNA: TGTGCCAGCAGTTCCCGGGGGGGGTTGGAGACCCAGTACTTC.

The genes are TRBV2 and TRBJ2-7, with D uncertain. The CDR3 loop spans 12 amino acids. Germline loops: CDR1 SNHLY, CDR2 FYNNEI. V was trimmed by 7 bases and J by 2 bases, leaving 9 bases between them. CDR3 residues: CASKNSPYEQYF. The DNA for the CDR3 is TGTGCCAGCAAGAACAGTCCCTACGAGCAGTACTTC.

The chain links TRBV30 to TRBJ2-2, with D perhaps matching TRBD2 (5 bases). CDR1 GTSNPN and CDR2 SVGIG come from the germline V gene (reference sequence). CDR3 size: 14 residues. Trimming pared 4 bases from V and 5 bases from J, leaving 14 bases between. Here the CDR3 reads CAWTEGRLTGELFF. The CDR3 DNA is TGTGCCTGGACCGAAGGGAGACTTACCGGGGAGCTGTTTTTT.

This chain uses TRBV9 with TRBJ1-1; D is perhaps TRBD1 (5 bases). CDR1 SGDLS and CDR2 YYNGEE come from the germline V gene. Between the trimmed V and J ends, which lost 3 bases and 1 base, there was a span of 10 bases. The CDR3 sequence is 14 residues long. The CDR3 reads CASSGRDWNTEAFF. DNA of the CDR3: TGTGCCAGCAGCGGCAGGGATTGGAACACTGAAGCTTTCTTT.

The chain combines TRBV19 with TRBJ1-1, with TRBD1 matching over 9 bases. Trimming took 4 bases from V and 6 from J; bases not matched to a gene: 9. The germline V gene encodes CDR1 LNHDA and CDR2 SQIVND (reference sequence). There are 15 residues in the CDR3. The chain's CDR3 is CASSSIQGASAEAFF. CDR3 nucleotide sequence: TGTGCCAGTAGTAGCATACAGGGGGCTTCTGCTGAAGCTTTCTTT.

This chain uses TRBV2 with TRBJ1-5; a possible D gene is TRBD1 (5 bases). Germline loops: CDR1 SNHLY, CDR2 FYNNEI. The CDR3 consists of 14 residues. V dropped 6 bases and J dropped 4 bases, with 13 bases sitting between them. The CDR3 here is CASRALPGNQPQHF. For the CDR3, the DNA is TGTGCCAGCAGAGCCTTGCCAGGGAATCAGCCCCAGCATTTT.

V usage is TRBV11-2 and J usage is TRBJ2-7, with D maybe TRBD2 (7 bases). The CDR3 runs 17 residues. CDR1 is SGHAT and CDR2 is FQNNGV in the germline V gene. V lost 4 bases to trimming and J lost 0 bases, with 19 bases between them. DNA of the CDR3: TGTGCCAGCAGCTCCCATGGGGGGGGCCCCAGCTCCTACGAGCAGTACTTC. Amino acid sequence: CASSSHGGGPSSYEQYF.

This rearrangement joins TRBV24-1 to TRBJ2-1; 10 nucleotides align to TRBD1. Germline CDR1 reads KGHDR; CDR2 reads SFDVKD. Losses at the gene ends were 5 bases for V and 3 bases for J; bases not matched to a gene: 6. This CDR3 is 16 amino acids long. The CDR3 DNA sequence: TGTGCCACCAGTGGGCTGGGACAGGGGAACTACAATGAGCAGTTCTTC. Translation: CATSGLGQGNYNEQFF.

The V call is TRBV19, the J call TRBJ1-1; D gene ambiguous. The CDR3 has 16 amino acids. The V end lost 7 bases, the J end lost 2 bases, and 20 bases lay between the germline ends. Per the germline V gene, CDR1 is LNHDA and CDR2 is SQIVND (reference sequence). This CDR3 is CASMGRSFSLNTEAFF. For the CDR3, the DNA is TGTGCCAGTATGGGGAGGTCCTTTAGCTTAAACACTGAAGCTTTCTTT.

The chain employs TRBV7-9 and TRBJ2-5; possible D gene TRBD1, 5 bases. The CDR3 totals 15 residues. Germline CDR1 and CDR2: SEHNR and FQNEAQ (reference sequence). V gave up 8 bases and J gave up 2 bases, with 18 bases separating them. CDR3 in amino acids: CASSHPWAGQETQYF. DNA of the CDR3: TGTGCCAGCTCTCACCCCTGGGCAGGGCAAGAGACCCAGTACTTC.

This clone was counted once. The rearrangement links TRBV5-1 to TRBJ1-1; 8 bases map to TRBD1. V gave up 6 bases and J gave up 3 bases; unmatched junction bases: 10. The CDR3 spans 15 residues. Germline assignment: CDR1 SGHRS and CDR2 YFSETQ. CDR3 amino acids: CASNSGQGEHTEAFF. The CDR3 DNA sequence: TGCGCCAGCAATTCCGGACAGGGAGAGCACACTGAAGCTTTCTTT.

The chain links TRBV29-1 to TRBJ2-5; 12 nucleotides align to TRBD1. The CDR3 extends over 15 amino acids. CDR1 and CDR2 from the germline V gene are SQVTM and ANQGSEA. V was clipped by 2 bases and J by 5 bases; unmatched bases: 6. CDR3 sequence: CSVESRDRGHETQYF. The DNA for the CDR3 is TGCAGCGTTGAAAGCCGGGACAGGGGGCATGAGACCCAGTACTTC.